The TCR beta chain described here comes from a study of monozygotic twins with inflammatory bowel disease. Study-wide results and limits: Findings did not support one strong IBD-associated signal or clonotype. Researchers were unable to tell different T cell subtypes apart.

Note on this clonotype: Its antigen is not identified.

TCRdb reprocessed the 5' RACE reads, with one entry per CDR3 protein and no DNA. The sample has 420,000 or so distinct CDR3 sequences. The CDR3 runs 12 residues. Germline V CDR1 and CDR2: MDHEN, SYDVKM. This chain links TRBV28 with TRBJ2-3; the TCRdb call, TRBD2, lacks DNA for checking. Sequenced: blood. The sequence derives from a human donor with ulcerative colitis or Crohn's disease, or a healthy co-twin of an affected twin (not recorded which). The CDR3: CAAGRAADTQYF.